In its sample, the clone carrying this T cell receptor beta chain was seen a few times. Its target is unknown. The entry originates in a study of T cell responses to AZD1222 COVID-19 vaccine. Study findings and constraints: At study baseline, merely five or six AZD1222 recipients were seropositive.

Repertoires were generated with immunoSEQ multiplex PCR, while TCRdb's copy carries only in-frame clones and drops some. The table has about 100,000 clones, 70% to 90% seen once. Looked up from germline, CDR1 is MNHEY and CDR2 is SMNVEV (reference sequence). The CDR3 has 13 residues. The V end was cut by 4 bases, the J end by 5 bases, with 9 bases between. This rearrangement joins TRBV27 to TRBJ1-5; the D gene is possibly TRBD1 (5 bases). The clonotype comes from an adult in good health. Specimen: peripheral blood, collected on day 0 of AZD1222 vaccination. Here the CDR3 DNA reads TGTGCCAGCAGTTCCAGAGGGGATCAGCCCCAGCATTTT. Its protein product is CASSSRGDQPQHF.